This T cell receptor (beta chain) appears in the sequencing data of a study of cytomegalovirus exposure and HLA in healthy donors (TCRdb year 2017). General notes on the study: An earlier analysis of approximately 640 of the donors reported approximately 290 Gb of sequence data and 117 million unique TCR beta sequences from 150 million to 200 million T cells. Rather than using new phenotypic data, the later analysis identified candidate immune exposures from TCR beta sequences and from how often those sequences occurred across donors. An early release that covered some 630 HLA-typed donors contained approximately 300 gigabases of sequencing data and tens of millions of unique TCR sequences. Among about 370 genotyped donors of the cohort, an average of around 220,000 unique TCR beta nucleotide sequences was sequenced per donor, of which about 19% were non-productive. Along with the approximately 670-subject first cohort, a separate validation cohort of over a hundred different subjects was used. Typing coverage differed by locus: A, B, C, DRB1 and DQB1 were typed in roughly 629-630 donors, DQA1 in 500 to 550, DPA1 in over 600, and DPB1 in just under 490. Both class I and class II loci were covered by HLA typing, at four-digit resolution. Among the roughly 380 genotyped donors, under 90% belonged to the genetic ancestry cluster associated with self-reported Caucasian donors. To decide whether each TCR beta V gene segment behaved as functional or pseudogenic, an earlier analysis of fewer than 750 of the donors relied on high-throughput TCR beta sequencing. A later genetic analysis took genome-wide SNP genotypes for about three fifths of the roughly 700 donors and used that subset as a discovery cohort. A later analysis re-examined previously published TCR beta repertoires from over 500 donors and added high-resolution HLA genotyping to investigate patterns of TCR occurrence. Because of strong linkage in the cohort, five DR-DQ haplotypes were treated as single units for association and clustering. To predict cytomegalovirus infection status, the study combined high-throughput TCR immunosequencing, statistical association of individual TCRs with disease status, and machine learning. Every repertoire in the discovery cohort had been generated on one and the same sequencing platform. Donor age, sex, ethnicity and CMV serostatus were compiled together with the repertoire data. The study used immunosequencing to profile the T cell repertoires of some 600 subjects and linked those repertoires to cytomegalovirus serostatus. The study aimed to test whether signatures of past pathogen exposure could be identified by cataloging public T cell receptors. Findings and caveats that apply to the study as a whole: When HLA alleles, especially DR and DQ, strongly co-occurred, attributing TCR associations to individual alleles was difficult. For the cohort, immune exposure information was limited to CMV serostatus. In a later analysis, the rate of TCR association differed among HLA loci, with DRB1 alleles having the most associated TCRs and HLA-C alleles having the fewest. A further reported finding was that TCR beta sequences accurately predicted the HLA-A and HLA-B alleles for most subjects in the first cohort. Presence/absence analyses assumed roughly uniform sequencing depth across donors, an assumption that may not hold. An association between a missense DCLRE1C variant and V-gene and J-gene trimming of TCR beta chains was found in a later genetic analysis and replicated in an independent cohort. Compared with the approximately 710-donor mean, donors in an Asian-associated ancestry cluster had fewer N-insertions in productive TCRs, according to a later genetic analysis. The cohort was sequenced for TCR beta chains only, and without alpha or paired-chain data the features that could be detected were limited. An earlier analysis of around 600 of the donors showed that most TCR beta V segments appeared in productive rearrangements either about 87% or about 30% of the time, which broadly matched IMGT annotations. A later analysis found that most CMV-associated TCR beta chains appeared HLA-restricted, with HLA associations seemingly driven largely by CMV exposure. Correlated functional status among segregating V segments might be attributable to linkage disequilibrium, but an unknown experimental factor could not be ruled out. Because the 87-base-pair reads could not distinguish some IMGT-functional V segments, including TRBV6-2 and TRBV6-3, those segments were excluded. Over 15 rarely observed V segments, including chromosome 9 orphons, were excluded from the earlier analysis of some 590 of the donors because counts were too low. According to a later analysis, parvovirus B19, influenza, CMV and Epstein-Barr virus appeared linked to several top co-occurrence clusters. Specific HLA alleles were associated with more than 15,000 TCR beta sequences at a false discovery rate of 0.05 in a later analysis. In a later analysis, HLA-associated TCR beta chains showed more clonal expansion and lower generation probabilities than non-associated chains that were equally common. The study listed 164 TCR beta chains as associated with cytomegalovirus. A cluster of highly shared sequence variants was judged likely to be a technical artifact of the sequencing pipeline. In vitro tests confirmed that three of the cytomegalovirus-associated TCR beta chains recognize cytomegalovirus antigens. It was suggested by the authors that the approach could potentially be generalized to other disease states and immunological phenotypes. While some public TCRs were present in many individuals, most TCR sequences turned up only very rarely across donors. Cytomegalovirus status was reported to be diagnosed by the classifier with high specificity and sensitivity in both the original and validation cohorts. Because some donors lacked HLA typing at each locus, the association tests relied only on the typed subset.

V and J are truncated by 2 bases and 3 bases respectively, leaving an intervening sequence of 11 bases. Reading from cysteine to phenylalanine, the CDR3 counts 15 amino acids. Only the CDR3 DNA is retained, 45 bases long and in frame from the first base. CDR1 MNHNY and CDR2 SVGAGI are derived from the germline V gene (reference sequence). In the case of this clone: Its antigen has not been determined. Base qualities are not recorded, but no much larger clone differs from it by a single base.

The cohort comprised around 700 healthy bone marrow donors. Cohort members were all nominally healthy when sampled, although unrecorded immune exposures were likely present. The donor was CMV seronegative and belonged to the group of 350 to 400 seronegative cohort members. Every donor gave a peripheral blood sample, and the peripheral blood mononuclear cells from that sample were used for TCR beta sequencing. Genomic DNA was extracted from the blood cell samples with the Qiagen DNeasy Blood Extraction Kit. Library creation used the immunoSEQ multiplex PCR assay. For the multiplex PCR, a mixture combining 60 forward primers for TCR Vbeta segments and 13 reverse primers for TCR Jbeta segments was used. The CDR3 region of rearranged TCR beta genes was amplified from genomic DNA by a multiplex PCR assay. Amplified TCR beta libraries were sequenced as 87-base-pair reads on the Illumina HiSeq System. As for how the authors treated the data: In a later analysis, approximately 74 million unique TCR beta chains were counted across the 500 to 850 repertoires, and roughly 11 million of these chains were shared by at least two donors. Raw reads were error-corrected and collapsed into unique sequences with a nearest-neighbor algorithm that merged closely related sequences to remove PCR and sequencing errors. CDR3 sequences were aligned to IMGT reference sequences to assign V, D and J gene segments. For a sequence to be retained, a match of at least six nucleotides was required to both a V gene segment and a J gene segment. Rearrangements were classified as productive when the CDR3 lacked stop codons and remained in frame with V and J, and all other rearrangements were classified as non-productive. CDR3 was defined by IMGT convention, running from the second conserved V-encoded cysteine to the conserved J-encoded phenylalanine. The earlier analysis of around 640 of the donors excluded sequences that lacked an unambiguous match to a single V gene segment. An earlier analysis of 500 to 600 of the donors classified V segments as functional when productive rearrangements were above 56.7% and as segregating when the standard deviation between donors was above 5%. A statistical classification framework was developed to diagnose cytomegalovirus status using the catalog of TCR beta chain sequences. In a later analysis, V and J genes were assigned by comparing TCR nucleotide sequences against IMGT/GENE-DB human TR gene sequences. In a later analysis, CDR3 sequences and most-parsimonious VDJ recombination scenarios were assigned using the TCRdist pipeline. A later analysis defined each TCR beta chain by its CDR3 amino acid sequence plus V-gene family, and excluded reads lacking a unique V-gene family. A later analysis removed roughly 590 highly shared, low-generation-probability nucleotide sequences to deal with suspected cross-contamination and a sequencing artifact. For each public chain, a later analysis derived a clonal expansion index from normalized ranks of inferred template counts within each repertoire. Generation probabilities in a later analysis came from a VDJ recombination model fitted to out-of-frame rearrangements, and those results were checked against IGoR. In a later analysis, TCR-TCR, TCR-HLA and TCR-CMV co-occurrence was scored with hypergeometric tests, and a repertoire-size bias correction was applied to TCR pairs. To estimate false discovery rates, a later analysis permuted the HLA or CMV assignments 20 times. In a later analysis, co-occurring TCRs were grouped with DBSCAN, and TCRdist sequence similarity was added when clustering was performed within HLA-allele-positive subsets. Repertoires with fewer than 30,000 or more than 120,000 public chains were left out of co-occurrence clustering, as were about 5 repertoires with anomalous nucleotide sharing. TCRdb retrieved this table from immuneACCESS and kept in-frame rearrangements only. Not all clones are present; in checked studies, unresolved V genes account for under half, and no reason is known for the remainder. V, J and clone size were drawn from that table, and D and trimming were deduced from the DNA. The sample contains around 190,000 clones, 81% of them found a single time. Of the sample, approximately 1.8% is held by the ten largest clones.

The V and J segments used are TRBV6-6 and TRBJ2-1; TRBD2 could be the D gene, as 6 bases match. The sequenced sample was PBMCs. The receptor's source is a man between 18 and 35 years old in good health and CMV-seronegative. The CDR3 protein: CASSYPRDFYNEQFF. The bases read TGTGCCAGCAGTTACCCCCGGGACTTCTACAATGAGCAGTTCTTC.